This T cell receptor beta chain was profiled in a study of T cell changes during pregnancy in multiple sclerosis. Only in-frame clones appear in the TCRdb table, and some are missing; sequencing was by immunoSEQ multiplex PCR. The sample yields about 110,000 clones, 75% to 95% seen once. The CDR3 runs to 13 residues. CDR1 and CDR2 (germline): LNHDA, SQIVND (reference sequence). Trimming shortened V by 1 base and J by 3 bases, and 6 bases separated the two germline ends. This clone was seen only once. The TCR comes from a female donor with multiple sclerosis, enrolled in a pregnancy study. Sample: peripheral blood, taken before pregnancy. This chain links TRBV19 with TRBJ1-2; D is perhaps TRBD1 (5 bases). The CDR3 region has the DNA TGTGCCAGTAGTATAGGCAGGGACTATGGCTACACCTTC. This sequence encodes CASSIGRDYGYTF.